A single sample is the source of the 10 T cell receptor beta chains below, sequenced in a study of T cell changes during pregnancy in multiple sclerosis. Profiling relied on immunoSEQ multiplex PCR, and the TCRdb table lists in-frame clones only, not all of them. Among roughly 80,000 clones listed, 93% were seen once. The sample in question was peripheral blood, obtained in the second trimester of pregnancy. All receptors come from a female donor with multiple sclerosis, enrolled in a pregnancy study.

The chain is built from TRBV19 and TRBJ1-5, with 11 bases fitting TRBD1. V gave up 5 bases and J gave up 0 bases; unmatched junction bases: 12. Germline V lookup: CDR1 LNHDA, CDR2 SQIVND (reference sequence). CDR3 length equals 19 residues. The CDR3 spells CASSRPGDRGKDSNQPQHF. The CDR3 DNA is TGTGCCAGTAGTCGACCAGGGGACAGGGGGAAGGATAGCAATCAGCCCCAGCATTTT.

As DNA, the CDR3 is TGTGCCAGCAGCCCTCCCCGGACAGGGATCTACGAGCAGTACTTC. Translating it yields CASSPPRTGIYEQYF. The rearrangement uses TRBV7-8 and TRBJ2-7, with 8 bases identical to TRBD1. Germline CDR1 and CDR2: SGHVS and FQNEAQ. This CDR3 contains 15 residues. J was trimmed by 3 bases and V by 5 bases; bases with no gene match: 9.

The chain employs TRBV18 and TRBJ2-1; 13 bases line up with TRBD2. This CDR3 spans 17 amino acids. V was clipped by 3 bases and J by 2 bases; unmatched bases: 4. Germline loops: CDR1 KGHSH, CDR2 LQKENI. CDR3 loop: CASSPRTSGGAYNEQFF. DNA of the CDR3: TGTGCCAGCTCACCCAGGACTAGCGGGGGTGCCTACAATGAGCAGTTCTTC.

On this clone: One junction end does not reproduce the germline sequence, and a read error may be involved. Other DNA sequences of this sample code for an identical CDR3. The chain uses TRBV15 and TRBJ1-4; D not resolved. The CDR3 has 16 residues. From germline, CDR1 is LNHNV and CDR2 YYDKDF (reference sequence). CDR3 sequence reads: CATSRDSSPSREKLFF. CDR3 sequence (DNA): TGTGCCACCAGCAGAGATTCAAGCCCCTCTCGGGAAAAACTATTTTTT.

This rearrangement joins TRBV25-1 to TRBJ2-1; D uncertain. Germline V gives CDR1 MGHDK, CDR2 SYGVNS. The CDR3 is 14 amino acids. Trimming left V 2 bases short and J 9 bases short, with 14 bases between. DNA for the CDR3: TGTGCCAGCAGTGAAGGTTGGCCCCTCCCTGAGCAGTTCTTC. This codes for CASSEGWPLPEQFF.

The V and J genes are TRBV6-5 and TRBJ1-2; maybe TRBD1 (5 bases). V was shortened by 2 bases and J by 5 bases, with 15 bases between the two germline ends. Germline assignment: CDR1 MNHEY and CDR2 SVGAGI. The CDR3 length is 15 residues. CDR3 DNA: TGTGCCAGCAGTTACCGACCCGGTACAGGTTATGGCTACACCTTC. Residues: CASSYRPGTGYGYTF.

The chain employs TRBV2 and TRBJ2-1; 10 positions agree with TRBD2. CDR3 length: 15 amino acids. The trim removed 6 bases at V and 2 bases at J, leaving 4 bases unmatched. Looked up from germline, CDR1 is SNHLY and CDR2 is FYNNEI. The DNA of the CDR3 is TGTGCCAGCAGGGAAAGCGGGGGGGCCTACAATGAGCAGTTCTTC. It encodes CASRESGGAYNEQFF.

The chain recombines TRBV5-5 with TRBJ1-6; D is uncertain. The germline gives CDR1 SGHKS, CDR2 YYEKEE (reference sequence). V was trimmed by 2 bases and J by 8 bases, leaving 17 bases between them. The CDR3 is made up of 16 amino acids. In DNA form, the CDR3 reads TGTGCCAGCAGCTTTATCGTCAGAGAGGTATATTCACCCCTCCACTTT. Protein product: CASSFIVREVYSPLHF.

The CDR3 sequence: CAWSVLGVGGSPLHF. The CDR3 bases are TGTGCCTGGAGTGTATTGGGGGTCGGGGGGTCACCCCTCCACTTT. The chain recombines TRBV30 with TRBJ1-6, with D maybe TRBD1 (5 bases). The V and J ends lost 0 bases and 10 bases respectively, with 16 bases between them. The CDR3 totals 15 residues. Germline CDR1 GTSNPN, CDR2 SVGIG (reference sequence). Filled out from reference TRBV30 and TRBJ1-6, the complete variable domain reads SQTIHQWPATLVQPVGSPLSLECTVEGTSNPNLYWYRQAAGRGLQLLFYSVGIGQISSEVPQNLSASRPQDRQFILSSKKLLLSDSGFYLCAWSVLGVGGSPLHFGNGTRLTVT.

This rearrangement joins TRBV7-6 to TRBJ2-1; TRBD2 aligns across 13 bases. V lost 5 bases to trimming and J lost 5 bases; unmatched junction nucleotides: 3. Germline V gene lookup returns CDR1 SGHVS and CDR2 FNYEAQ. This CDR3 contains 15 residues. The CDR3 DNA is TGTGCCAGCAGCCGTGGACTAGCGGGGGACAATGAGCAGTTCTTC. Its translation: CASSRGLAGDNEQFF.